These 4 T cell receptor beta chains originate from one sample sequenced in a study of OX40 agonist ivuxolimab in advanced cancers. Sequencing was performed with immunoSEQ multiplex PCR; in TCRdb, only in-frame clones are kept and a portion is missing. Found here are 70,000 or so clones, 65% to 85% of them singletons; the top ten hold around 9.9%. Here the sequenced sample was CD4+ or CD8+ T cells sorted from blood, taken in a trial of the OX40 agonist ivuxolimab. Every receptor here comes from an adult with an advanced solid tumor such as melanoma, head and neck, liver or kidney cancer.

The chain has TRBV7-9 and TRBJ2-1; D gene ambiguous. Germline CDR1 reads SEHNR; CDR2 reads FQNEAQ (reference sequence). The V gene lost 2 bases and the J gene lost 2 bases, with 4 bases spanning the gap. The CDR3 has 13 residues. In DNA form, the CDR3 reads TGTGCCAGCAGCTTAACGACCTACAATGAGCAGTTCTTC. This encodes CASSLTTYNEQFF. Filled out from reference TRBV7-9 and TRBJ2-1, the complete variable domain reads DTGVSQNPRHKITKRGQNVTFRCDPISEHNRLYWYRQTLGQGPEFLTYFQNEAQLEKSRLLSDRFSAERPKGSFSTLEIQRTEQGDSAMYLCASSLTTYNEQFFGPGTRLTVL.

The rearrangement uses TRBV30 and TRBJ1-6; tentatively, D is TRBD1 (5 bases). V was trimmed by 1 base and J by 10 bases, leaving 17 bases between them. The CDR3 extends over 15 amino acids. Germline CDR1 GTSNPN, CDR2 SVGIG (reference sequence). CDR3 nucleotide sequence: TGTGCCTGGAGTGAACAGGCTGTCTGGGGCTCACCCCTCCACTTT. This gives the protein CAWSEQAVWGSPLHF.

The chain joins TRBV19 to TRBJ2-6, with unresolved D. Germline-derived CDR1 and CDR2 are LNHDA and SQIVND (reference sequence). The CDR3 length is 16 residues. V was cut by 3 bases and J by 0 bases, with 9 bases left in between. The chain's CDR3 is CASSMAASSGANVLTF. The CDR3 bases are TGTGCCAGTAGTATGGCGGCCAGCTCTGGGGCCAACGTCCTGACTTTC.

By frequency in the sample, this clone is medium-sized. The chain joins TRBV19 to TRBJ2-5; the D gene could be TRBD1 or TRBD2 (5 bases each). The CDR3 has 15 residues. Germline lookup yields CDR1 LNHDA and CDR2 SQIVND (reference sequence). The V gene lost 7 bases and the J gene lost 4 bases, with 19 bases spanning the gap. The CDR3 DNA is TGTGCCAGTACCTCACGTCCGGGACGAGGAGAGACCCAGTACTTC. Protein sequence: CASTSRPGRGETQYF.